Shown below are 5 T cell receptor beta chains from a single sample sequenced in a study of patients and donors after allogeneic stem cell transplantation. MiXCR was run by TCRdb on the RT-PCR reads, yielding one entry per CDR3 protein. The sample lists about 200,000 distinct CDR3 sequences, more than 35% occurring once. Sequences were obtained from blood, either unsorted or a sorted T cell fraction (not recorded which). The receptors were gathered from a human donor who was either an allogeneic HSCT recipient or a stem cell or donor lymphocyte infusion donor (not recorded which). It is not recorded whose cells these are; they may come from a transplant donor.

The rearrangement uses TRBV4-2 and TRBJ2-3, with D unclear. The CDR3 has 15 amino acids. In germline, CDR1 is LGHNA, CDR2 YNFKEQ. V lost 2 bases and J 4 bases, leaving 13 bases between the germline ends. The CDR3 sequence is CASSQPTGGADTQYF. The DNA for the CDR3 is TGTGCCAGCAGCCAACCTACCGGTGGAGCAGATACGCAGTATTTT.

This chain joins TRBV20-1 and TRBJ2-1; D might be TRBD2 (6 bases). CDR1 is DFQATT and CDR2 is SNEGSKA in the germline V gene (reference sequence). V gave up 3 bases and J gave up 2 bases, with 17 bases separating them. This CDR3 comprises 16 residues. CDR3: CSARGLRDLTYNEQFF. In DNA, the CDR3 is TGCAGTGCTAGGGGTTTGCGGGACCTCACCTACAATGAGCAGTTCTTC.

Only a few counts were recorded for this clonotype. The genes are TRBV4-3 and TRBJ2-3; weak D call: TRBD2 (6 bases). Germline assignment: CDR1 LGHNA and CDR2 YSLEER. V dropped 0 bases and J dropped 15 bases, with 16 bases sitting between them. The CDR3 totals 13 residues. CDR3 sequence: CASSQESGVVFYF. DNA of the CDR3: TGCGCCAGCAGCCAAGAATCGGGAGTAGTCTTTTATTTT.

This clonotype has only a few counts. This sequence joins TRBV6-2 or TRBV6-3 and TRBJ1-5; D perhaps matches TRBD1 (5 bases). The ends were cut back, 2 bases at V and 11 bases at J, with 7 bases in the middle. CDR1 and CDR2 from the germline V gene are MNHEY and SVGEGT. The CDR3 is 11 amino acids. Written as DNA, the CDR3 is TGTGCCAGCAGTTACGCGGGGGCCCAGCATTTT. It specifies CASSYAGAQHF.

The V gene is TRBV20-1, the J gene TRBJ2-3; TRBD1 aligns across 7 bases. Germline assignment: CDR1 DFQATT and CDR2 SNEGSKA (reference sequence). The CDR3 consists of 16 residues. The junction had 13 bases not matched to a gene; V was cut back by 5 bases and J by 2 bases. The CDR3 bases are TGCAGTGCTCTCACGCCCACGGGACAGCTCACAGATACGCAGTATTTT. Translation gives CSALTPTGQLTDTQYF.